The clone carrying this TCR beta chain was seen a few times. Germline loops: CDR1 SGHDT, CDR2 YYEEEE. The CDR3 spans 14 residues. V gave up 0 bases and J gave up 5 bases, with 9 bases separating them. The sample is drawn from a study of cytomegalovirus exposure and HLA in healthy donors. PCR primers comprised 60 Vbeta and 13 Jbeta primers. Clones were read by immunoSEQ multiplex PCR, and TCRdb kept only the in-frame ones, dropping some. The sample records around 130,000 clones, 50% to 80% being singletons. This sequence originates from a woman in her forties in good health and CMV-seropositive. The chain links TRBV5-6 to TRBJ2-1; D might be TRBD1 (6 bases). Sequencing input: PBMCs. The DNA for the CDR3 is TGTGCCAGCAGCTTGGGAGGGACACACAATGAGCAGTTCTTC. This gives the protein CASSLGGTHNEQFF.